What follows describes a single TCR beta chain. The target antigen is unknown. Between the mid-2010s and the late 2010s, patients underwent resection in Japan or China. Sequencing was performed with immunoSEQ multiplex PCR; in TCRdb, only in-frame clones are kept and a portion is missing. The repertoire holds a few thousand clones, around 79% seen once, with 7.5% to 10% in the top ten. The data were taken from a study of immune evolution from preneoplasia to lung adenocarcinoma. Broader study findings: T cell clonality was higher in KRAS-mutant than EGFR-mutant or wild-type nodules.

Germline CDR1 reads SGHAT; CDR2 reads FQNNGV. CDR3 length: 12 amino acids. V was pared by 7 bases and J by 1 base, with 7 bases between. The J gene is TRBJ1-1, the V gene TRBV11-2; D possibly corresponds to TRBD1 (5 bases). The sample was FFPE lung adenocarcinoma in situ tissue. This TCR was sampled from a person aged 55-80 years with lung adenocarcinoma. The CDR3 region has the DNA TGTGCCAGCAATGGGGGGAACACTGAAGCTTTCTTT. Translation gives CASNGGNTEAFF.